The 30 T cell receptor beta chains below all came from one sample that was sequenced in a study of cytomegalovirus exposure and HLA in healthy donors. PCR used 60 Vbeta primers and 13 Jbeta primers. Sequencing used immunoSEQ multiplex PCR; TCRdb keeps in-frame clones, though not all of them. The listing contains some 200,000 clones. Source material: PBMCs. The receptors stem from a boy aged 5 to 17 in good health and CMV-seronegative.

The CDR3 DNA follows: TGTGCCAGCAGTTCTCACAGGGAAGTGGAAACTGAAGCTTTCTTT. This codes for CASSSHREVETEAFF. The chain recombines TRBV6-1 with TRBJ1-1; a weak D match, TRBD1 (6 bases). The CDR3 totals 15 residues. Germline CDR1 MNHNS, CDR2 SASEGT. Trimming left V 5 bases short and J 5 bases short, with 18 bases between.

The V and J genes are TRBV7-7 and TRBJ1-5; 8 positions match TRBD1. With V trimmed by 5 bases and J by 3 bases, 24 bases remained unmatched. CDR3 length: 21 residues. Per germline, CDR1 SSHAT and CDR2 FNYEAQ (reference sequence). The CDR3 protein is CASSHILGTGRPIAPNQPQHF. The CDR3 DNA follows: TGTGCCAGCAGCCATATCCTCGGGACAGGCCGTCCCATAGCCCCCAATCAGCCCCAGCATTTT.

The chain joins TRBV19 to TRBJ1-5, with 8 positions matching TRBD1. Unmatched junction bases numbered 12, after V lost 0 bases and J lost 5 bases. Germline loops: CDR1 LNHDA, CDR2 SQIVND (reference sequence). This CDR3 is 18 amino acids long. The CDR3 DNA reads TGTGCCAGTAGTATAGATTCCCGTGCAGGGGGCGCACATCAGCCCCAGCATTTT. This encodes CASSIDSRAGGAHQPQHF. Combining the CDR3 with reference TRBV19 and TRBJ1-5 gives the whole variable domain DGGITQSPKYLFRKEGQNVTLSCEQNLNHDAMYWYRQDPGQGLRLIYYSQIVNDFQKGDIAEGYSVSREKKESFPLTVTSAQKNPTAFYLCASSIDSRAGGAHQPQHFGDGTRLSIL.

In DNA form, the CDR3 reads TGTGCCAGCACCCCAACAGGGGCTTCTTACGAGCAGTACTTC. Translation gives CASTPTGASYEQYF. The genes are TRBV7-9 and TRBJ2-7; 7 nucleotides match TRBD1. The CDR3 has 14 residues. Germline CDR1 reads SEHNR; CDR2 reads FQNEAQ (reference sequence). After removal of 7 bases from V and 4 bases from J, the junction contained 10 bases not matched to a gene.

V usage is TRBV6-5 and J usage is TRBJ2-7, with 9 bases aligning to TRBD1. The CDR3 consists of 14 residues. Germline CDR1 is MNHEY and CDR2 is SVGAGI. With V trimmed by 4 bases and J by 5 bases, 6 bases remained unmatched. CDR3 DNA: TGTGCCAGCAGTTCCGGGACAGGGTACAACGAGCAGTACTTC. As protein: CASSSGTGYNEQYF.

The chain is built from TRBV5-4 and TRBJ1-4; TRBD1 agrees at 8 bases. CDR1 and CDR2 (germline): SGHNT, YYREEE (reference sequence). The CDR3 is made up of 16 amino acids. V was clipped by 4 bases and J by 8 bases; unmatched bases: 13. The CDR3 protein is CASSPNLRGRNEKLFF. The CDR3 nucleotides are TGTGCCAGCAGCCCGAACCTCAGGGGGCGAAACGAAAAACTGTTTTTT.

This rearrangement joins TRBV7-3 to TRBJ1-2, with 7 positions matching TRBD1. The V gene end was trimmed by 5 bases and the J gene end by 4 bases; junction bases not matched to a gene: 10. The germline V gene has CDR1 SGHTA and CDR2 FQGTGA. The CDR3 covers 15 residues. In nucleotides, the CDR3 is TGTGCCAGCAGCGTTTACAGGGGAGTCAGCTATGGCTACACCTTC. It is translated as CASSVYRGVSYGYTF.

The chain combines TRBV18 with TRBJ2-7, with D maybe TRBD2 (5 bases). The V gene's germline CDR1 is KGHSH and CDR2 LQKENI. The CDR3 sequence is 15 residues long. The ends were cut back, 0 bases at V and 1 base at J, with 10 bases in the middle. CDR3 coding DNA: TGTGCCAGCTCACCACCCGGCAGAGGGTCCTACGAGCAGTACTTC. Its protein product is CASSPPGRGSYEQYF.

J is TRBJ2-7 and V is TRBV14; possible D gene TRBD2, 6 bases. Germline V gene lookup returns CDR1 SGHDN and CDR2 FVKESK. The CDR3 length is 17 residues. Trimming took 2 bases from V and 6 from J, leaving 23 bases between them. The CDR3 nucleotides read TGTGCCAGCAGCCAAAACGCCCCCGGGACTCGACCATCCGAGCAGTACTTC. Its translation: CASSQNAPGTRPSEQYF.

The chain couples TRBV9 to TRBJ2-3, with 10 bases identical to TRBD1. Germline trimming cut 3 bases from V and 0 bases from J; bases unmatched to any gene: 7. This CDR3 is 17 amino acids long. Germline V lookup: CDR1 SGDLS, CDR2 YYNGEE. CDR3 amino acids: CASSGGTGQGSTDTQYF. CDR3 bases: TGTGCCAGCAGCGGGGGAACGGGACAGGGGAGCACAGATACGCAGTATTTT. Full variable domain (rest looked up from reference TRBV9 and TRBJ2-3): DSGVTQTPKHLITATGQRVTLRCSPRSGDLSVYWYQQSLDQGLQFLIQYYNGEERAKGNILERFSAQQFPDLHSELNLSSLELGDSALYFCASSGGTGQGSTDTQYFGPGTRLTVL.

The chain combines TRBV6-1 with TRBJ2-3, with 11 nucleotides matching TRBD2. CDR1 and CDR2 (germline): MNHNS, SASEGT. CDR3 length: 15 amino acids. The V and J ends lost 2 bases and 4 bases, in that order; junction bases with no gene match: 2. The DNA for the CDR3 is TGTGCCAGCAGTGAAACTAGCGGGGGAGCAGATACGCAGTATTTT. Amino acid sequence: CASSETSGGADTQYF.

The V call is TRBV19, the J call TRBJ2-5; D is undetermined. This CDR3 is 12 amino acids long. The V gene's germline CDR1 is LNHDA and CDR2 SQIVND (reference sequence). Trimming shortened V by 5 bases and J by 4 bases, and 8 bases separated the two germline ends. The CDR3 DNA reads TGTGCCAGTAGTCCGGGTTCAGAGACCCAGTACTTC. Encoded protein: CASSPGSETQYF.

V usage is TRBV4-1 and J usage is TRBJ1-1; TRBD1 might be the D (5 bases). Trimming took 4 bases from V and 5 from J, leaving 14 bases between them. The CDR3 has 14 amino acids. The V gene's germline CDR1 is MGHRA and CDR2 YSYEKL. Here the CDR3 DNA reads TGCGCCAGCAGCCGCTACGACAGCCGGACTGAAGCTTTCTTT. Protein: CASSRYDSRTEAFF.

V is TRBV9 and J is TRBJ1-4, with 7 bases identical to TRBD1. CDR3 length: 17 amino acids. Trimming cost V 4 bases and J 0 bases; bases outside gene matches: 9. Germline CDR1 is SGDLS and CDR2 is YYNGEE. The CDR3 DNA is TGTGCCAGCAGCTTCATGGGACAGCCTGCAACTAATGAAAAACTGTTTTTT. Protein product: CASSFMGQPATNEKLFF. The variable domain in full, completed from reference TRBV9 and TRBJ1-4, reads DSGVTQTPKHLITATGQRVTLRCSPRSGDLSVYWYQQSLDQGLQFLIQYYNGEERAKGNILERFSAQQFPDLHSELNLSSLELGDSALYFCASSFMGQPATNEKLFFGSGTQLSVL.

The V and J genes are TRBV29-1 and TRBJ2-5, with no clear D. V was cut by 6 bases and J by 5 bases, with 13 bases left in between. The germline gives CDR1 SQVTM, CDR2 ANQGSEA. The CDR3 totals 12 residues. CDR3 DNA: TGCAGCGTCCGGAGTGAATCGGAGACCCAGTACTTC. It encodes CSVRSESETQYF.

The chain uses TRBV2 and TRBJ2-3; 8 bases align to TRBD1. Germline V gene sequence: CDR1 SNHLY, CDR2 FYNNEI. This CDR3 spans 15 amino acids. The V gene end was trimmed by 6 bases and the J gene end by 2 bases; junction bases not matched to a gene: 7. The CDR3 loop reads CASRTQGANTDTQYF. The CDR3 coding sequence is TGTGCCAGCAGAACTCAGGGGGCGAACACAGATACGCAGTATTTT.

The CDR3 nucleotides read TGTGCCAGCAGCTTAGAGTACAGAAAGTACCAAGAGACCCAGTACTTC. As protein: CASSLEYRKYQETQYF. The chain carries TRBV7-6 and TRBJ2-5; D is uncertain. Germline V CDR1 and CDR2: SGHVS, FNYEAQ. The V end was cut by 1 base, the J end by 0 bases, with 12 bases between. The CDR3 runs to 16 residues.

The CDR3 is CASSSRTSGGHSYNEQFF. The CDR3 nucleotides read TGCGCCAGCAGCTCCCGGACTAGCGGGGGACACTCCTACAATGAGCAGTTCTTC. The V gene is TRBV4-1, the J gene TRBJ2-1, with TRBD2 matching over 13 bases. This CDR3 has 18 residues. J gave up 0 bases and V 5 bases, and 7 bases lay outside the gene matches. The germline V gene has CDR1 MGHRA and CDR2 YSYEKL.

The CDR3 DNA is TGCGCCAGCAGCGTGGCAGGGGGCCCAGATACGCAGTATTTT. Encoded protein: CASSVAGGPDTQYF. V gene TRBV5-1 combines with J gene TRBJ2-3; TRBD1 aligns across 8 bases. The germline V gene has CDR1 SGHRS and CDR2 YFSETQ. The CDR3 runs 14 residues. V lost 4 bases to trimming and J lost 4 bases; unmatched junction nucleotides: 5.

The genes are TRBV6-6 and TRBJ1-4; D perhaps matches TRBD1 (6 bases). V was cut by 6 bases and J by 8 bases, with 16 bases left in between. The CDR3 is 14 residues long. Germline CDR1 reads MNHNY; CDR2 reads SVGAGI (reference sequence). The CDR3 DNA follows: TGTGCCAGCAGCTCGATCAGGGGTCGGGAAAAACTGTTTTTT. As protein: CASSSIRGREKLFF.

The genes are TRBV5-5 and TRBJ1-4, with 8 nucleotides matching TRBD1. Germline V gives CDR1 SGHKS, CDR2 YYEKEE (reference sequence). The CDR3 length is 14 residues. The ends lost 0 bases at V and 11 bases at J; junction bases unmatched: 6. The CDR3 here is CASSLGGQGVKLFF. CDR3 nucleotide sequence: TGTGCCAGCAGCTTGGGAGGACAGGGCGTGAAACTGTTTTTT.

The chain couples TRBV28 to TRBJ2-1; 7 bases map to TRBD2. V shed 5 bases and J 2 bases; nucleotides not matched to a gene: 6. The germline V gene has CDR1 MDHEN and CDR2 SYDVKM. The CDR3 sequence is 15 residues long. CDR3: CASSLAGETYNEQFF. In DNA, the CDR3 is TGTGCCAGCAGTCTCGCGGGGGAGACCTACAATGAGCAGTTCTTC.

The chain carries TRBV13 and TRBJ1-1; D unresolved. Germline V CDR1 and CDR2: PRHDT, FYEKMQ (reference sequence). The CDR3 covers 17 residues. Trimming left V 2 bases short and J 0 bases short, with 16 bases between. The CDR3 loop reads CASSLFRSEVVNTEAFF. In DNA, the CDR3 is TGTGCCAGCAGCTTATTTCGTTCGGAGGTTGTGAACACTGAAGCTTTCTTT.

The chain links TRBV4-2 to TRBJ1-4; perhaps TRBD1 as D (5 bases). Trimming stripped 4 bases from V and 13 bases from J, with 16 bases between. Germline CDR1 is LGHNA and CDR2 is YNFKEQ. The CDR3 loop spans 13 amino acids. This CDR3 reads CASSLIRRGGLFF. CDR3 DNA sequence: TGTGCCAGCAGCCTAATAAGGCGGGGGGGACTGTTTTTT.

The chain is built from TRBV28 and TRBJ2-3; 9 positions match TRBD2. Per the germline V gene, CDR1 is MDHEN and CDR2 is SYDVKM. The CDR3 totals 16 residues. Losses at the gene ends were 6 bases for V and 2 bases for J; bases not matched to a gene: 9. CDR3: CASSPAGGLSTDTQYF. For the CDR3, the DNA is TGTGCCAGCAGCCCTGCGGGGGGGCTCTCCACAGATACGCAGTATTTT.

The chain joins TRBV6-1 to TRBJ2-3; 8 positions agree with TRBD2. Unmatched junction bases numbered 9, after V lost 9 bases and J lost 7 bases. This CDR3 comprises 13 residues. The germline gives CDR1 MNHNS, CDR2 SASEGT. The CDR3 sequence: CASYSGGRYTQYF. The CDR3 bases are TGTGCCAGTTATTCGGGGGGGAGATATACGCAGTATTTT.

The chain employs TRBV7-9 and TRBJ1-6; TRBD1 is a possible D gene (6 bases). Germline lookup yields CDR1 SEHNR and CDR2 FQNEAQ (reference sequence). The V gene lost 1 base and the J gene lost 10 bases, with 11 bases spanning the gap. CDR3 size: 14 residues. In DNA form, the CDR3 reads TGTGCCAGCAGCTTAGATGGCAGGGGATCACCCCTCCACTTT. This translates into CASSLDGRGSPLHF.

This rearrangement joins TRBV2 to TRBJ1-5, with D perhaps matching TRBD1 (5 bases). Germline V gene sequence: CDR1 SNHLY, CDR2 FYNNEI. The germline V and J ends were trimmed by 4 bases and 2 bases, with 12 bases remaining between them. The CDR3 is 15 amino acids. CDR3 sequence (DNA): TGTGCCAGCAGTGTGCGGGGGGTCGGCAATCAGCCCCAGCATTTT. As protein: CASSVRGVGNQPQHF.

The genes are TRBV25-1 and TRBJ2-1; 9 positions agree with TRBD2. CDR1 is MGHDK and CDR2 is SYGVNS in the germline V gene. The CDR3 runs to 14 residues. Losses at the gene ends were 2 bases for V and 8 bases for J; bases not matched to a gene: 4. CDR3 DNA: TGTGCCAGCAGTGAACCCCGACTAGCGGATGAGCAGTTCTTC. Translation gives CASSEPRLADEQFF. Looking up the rest from reference TRBV25-1 and TRBJ2-1 gives the full variable domain: EADIYQTPRYLVIGTGKKITLECSQTMGHDKMYWYQQDPGMELHLIHYSYGVNSTEKGDLSSESTVSRIRTEHFPLTLESARPSHTSQYLCASSEPRLADEQFFGPGTRLTVL.

The V call is TRBV6-1, the J call TRBJ2-1, with TRBD2 matching 9 bases. J lost 7 bases, V lost 8 bases, and 12 bases had no gene match. Germline V gene sequence: CDR1 MNHNS, CDR2 SASEGT. This CDR3 comprises 15 residues. The CDR3 nucleotides read TGTGCCAGCTTTACTGCGGGGGGGCTTTTGAATGAGCAGTTCTTC. The encoded protein is CASFTAGGLLNEQFF.